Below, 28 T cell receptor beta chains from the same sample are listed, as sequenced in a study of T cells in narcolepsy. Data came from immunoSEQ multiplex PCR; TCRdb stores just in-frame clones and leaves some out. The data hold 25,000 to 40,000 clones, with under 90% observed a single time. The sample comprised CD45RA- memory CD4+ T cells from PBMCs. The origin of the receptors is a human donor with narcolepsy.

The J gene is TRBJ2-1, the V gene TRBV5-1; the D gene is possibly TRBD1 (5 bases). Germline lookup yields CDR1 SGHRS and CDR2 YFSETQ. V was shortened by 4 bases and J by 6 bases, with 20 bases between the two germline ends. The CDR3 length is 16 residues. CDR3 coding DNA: TGCGCCAGCAGCCCTGGGATGGGGCTGGAAAGCAATGAGCAGTTCTTC. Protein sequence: CASSPGMGLESNEQFF.

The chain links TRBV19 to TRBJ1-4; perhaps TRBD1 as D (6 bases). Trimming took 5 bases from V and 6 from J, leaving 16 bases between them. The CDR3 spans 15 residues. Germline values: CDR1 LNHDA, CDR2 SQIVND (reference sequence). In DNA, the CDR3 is TGTGCCAGTAGTTCCCGGGACATGGGTGATGAAAAACTGTTTTTT. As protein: CASSSRDMGDEKLFF.

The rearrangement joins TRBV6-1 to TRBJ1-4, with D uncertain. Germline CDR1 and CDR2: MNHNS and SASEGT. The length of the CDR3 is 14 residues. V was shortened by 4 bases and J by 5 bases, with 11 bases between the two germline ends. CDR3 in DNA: TGTGCCAGCAGTGGTCCAGGAGGAAATGAAAAACTGTTTTTT. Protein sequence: CASSGPGGNEKLFF.

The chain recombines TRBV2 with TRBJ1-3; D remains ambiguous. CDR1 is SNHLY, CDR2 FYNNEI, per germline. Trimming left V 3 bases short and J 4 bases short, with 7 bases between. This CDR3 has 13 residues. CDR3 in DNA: TGTGCCAGCAGTGAGGTACCAGGAAACACCATATATTTT. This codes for CASSEVPGNTIYF. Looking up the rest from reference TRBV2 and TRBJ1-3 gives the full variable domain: EPEVTQTPSHQVTQMGQEVILRCVPISNHLYFYWYRQILGQKVEFLVSFYNNEISEKSEIFDDQFSVERPDGSNFTLKIRSTKLEDSAMYFCASSEVPGNTIYFGEGSWLTVV.

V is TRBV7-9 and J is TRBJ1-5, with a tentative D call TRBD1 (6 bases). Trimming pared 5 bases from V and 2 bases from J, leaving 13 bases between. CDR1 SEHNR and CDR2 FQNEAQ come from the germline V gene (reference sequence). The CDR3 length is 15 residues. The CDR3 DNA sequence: TGTGCCAGCAGCCGAGGGGGTTCCGGCAATCAGCCCCAGCATTTT. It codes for CASSRGGSGNQPQHF.

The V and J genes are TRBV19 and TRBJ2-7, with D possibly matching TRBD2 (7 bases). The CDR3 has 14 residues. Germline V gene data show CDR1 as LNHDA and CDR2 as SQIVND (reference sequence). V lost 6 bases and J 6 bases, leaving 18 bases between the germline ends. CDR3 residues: CASSSFEGGGEQYF. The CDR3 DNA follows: TGTGCCAGTAGCTCCTTTGAGGGAGGGGGCGAGCAGTACTTC.

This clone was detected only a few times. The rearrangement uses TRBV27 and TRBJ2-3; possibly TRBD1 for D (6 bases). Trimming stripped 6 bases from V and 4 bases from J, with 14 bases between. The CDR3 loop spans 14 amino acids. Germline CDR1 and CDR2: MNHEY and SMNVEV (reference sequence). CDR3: CASRNRVLSDTQYF. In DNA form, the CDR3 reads TGTGCCAGCAGAAACAGGGTCCTGTCAGATACGCAGTATTTT.

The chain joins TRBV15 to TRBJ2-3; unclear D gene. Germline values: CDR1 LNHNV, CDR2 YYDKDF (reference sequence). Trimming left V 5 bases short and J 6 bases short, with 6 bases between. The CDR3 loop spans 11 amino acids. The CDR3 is CATSFQDTQYF. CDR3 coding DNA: TGTGCCACCAGCTTCCAGGATACGCAGTATTTT. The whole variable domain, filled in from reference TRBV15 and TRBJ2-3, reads DAMVIQNPRYQVTQFGKPVTLSCSQTLNHNVMYWYQQKSSQAPKLLFHYYDKDFNNEADTPDNFQSRRPNTSFCFLDIRSPGLGDTAMYLCATSFQDTQYFGPGTRLTVL.

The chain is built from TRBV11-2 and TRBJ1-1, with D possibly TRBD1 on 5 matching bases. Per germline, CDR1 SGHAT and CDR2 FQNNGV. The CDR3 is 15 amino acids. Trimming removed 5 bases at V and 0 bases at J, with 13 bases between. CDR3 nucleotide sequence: TGTGCCAGCAGCCCCCGCTGGACACTGAACACTGAAGCTTTCTTT. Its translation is CASSPRWTLNTEAFF.

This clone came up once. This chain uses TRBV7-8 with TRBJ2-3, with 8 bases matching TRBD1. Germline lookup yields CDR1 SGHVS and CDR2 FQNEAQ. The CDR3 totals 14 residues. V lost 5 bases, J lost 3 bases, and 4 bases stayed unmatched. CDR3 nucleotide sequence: TGTGCCAGCAGCGGTGACAGGGGTACAGATACGCAGTATTTT. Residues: CASSGDRGTDTQYF.

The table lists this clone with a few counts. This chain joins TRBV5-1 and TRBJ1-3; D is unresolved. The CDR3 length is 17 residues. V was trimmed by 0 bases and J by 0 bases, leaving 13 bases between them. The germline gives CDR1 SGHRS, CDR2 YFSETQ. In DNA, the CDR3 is TGCGCCAGCAGCTTGGGACGGGGTCTAAACTCTGGAAACACCATATATTTT. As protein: CASSLGRGLNSGNTIYF. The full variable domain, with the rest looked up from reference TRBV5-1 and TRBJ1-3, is KAGVTQTPRYLIKTRGQQVTLSCSPISGHRSVSWYQQTPGQGLQFLFEYFSETQRNKGNFPGRFSGRQFSNSRSEMNVSTLELGDSALYLCASSLGRGLNSGNTIYFGEGSWLTVV.

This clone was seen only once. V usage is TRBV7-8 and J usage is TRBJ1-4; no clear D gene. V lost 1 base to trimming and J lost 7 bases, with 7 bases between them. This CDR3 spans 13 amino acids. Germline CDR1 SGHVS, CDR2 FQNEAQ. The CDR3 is CASSLVTFEKLFF. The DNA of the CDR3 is TGTGCCAGCAGCTTAGTCACCTTTGAAAAACTGTTTTTT.

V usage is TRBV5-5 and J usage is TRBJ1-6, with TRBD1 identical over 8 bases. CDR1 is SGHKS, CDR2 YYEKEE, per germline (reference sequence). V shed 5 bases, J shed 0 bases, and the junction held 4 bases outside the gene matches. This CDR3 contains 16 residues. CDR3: CASSYTGGSYNSPLHF. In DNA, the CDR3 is TGTGCCAGCAGTTACACAGGGGGCTCCTATAATTCACCCCTCCACTTT.

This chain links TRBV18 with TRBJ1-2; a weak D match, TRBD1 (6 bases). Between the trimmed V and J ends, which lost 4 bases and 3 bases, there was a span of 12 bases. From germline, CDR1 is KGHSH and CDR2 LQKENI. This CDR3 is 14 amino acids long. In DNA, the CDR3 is TGTGCCAGCTCACTCAGGGGCGATGACTATGGCTACACCTTC. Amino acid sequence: CASSLRGDDYGYTF.

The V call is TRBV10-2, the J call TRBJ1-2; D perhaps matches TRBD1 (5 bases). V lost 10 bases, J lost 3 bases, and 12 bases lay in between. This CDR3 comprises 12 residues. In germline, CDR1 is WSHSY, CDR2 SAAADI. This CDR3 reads CATSRDDYGYTF. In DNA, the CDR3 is TGCGCCACCAGCCGGGACGACTATGGCTACACCTTC.

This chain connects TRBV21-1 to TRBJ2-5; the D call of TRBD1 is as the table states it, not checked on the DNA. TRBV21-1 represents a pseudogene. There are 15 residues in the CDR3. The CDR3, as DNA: TGTGCCAGCAACGGGGGGACAGGGCGGACGGAGACCCAGTACTTC. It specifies CASNGGTGRTETQYF.

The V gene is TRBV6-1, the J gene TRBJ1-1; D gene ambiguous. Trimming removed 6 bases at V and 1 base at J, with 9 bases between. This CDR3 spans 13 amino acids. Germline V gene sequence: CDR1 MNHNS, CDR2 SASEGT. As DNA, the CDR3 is TGTGCCAGCAGCACGTACGGGAACACTGAAGCTTTCTTT. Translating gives CASSTYGNTEAFF.

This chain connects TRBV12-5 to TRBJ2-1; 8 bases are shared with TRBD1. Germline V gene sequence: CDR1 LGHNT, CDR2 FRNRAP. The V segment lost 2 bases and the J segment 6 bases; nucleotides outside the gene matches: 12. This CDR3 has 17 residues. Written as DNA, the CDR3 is TGTGCTAGTGGTTTGACCGTGACAGGGGTAGTCGTCAATGAGCAGTTCTTC. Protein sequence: CASGLTVTGVVVNEQFF.

The CDR3 loop reads CASSQDTYEQYF. The CDR3 bases are TGCGCCAGCAGCCAGGACACCTACGAGCAGTACTTC. V usage is TRBV4-1 and J usage is TRBJ2-7; D might be TRBD1 (5 bases). The germline V gene has CDR1 MGHRA and CDR2 YSYEKL. The germline V and J ends were trimmed by 3 bases and 2 bases, with 5 bases remaining between them. The length of the CDR3 is 12 residues.

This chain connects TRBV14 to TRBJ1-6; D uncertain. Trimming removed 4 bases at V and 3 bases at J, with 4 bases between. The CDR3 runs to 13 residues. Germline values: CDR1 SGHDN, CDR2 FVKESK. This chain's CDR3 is CASSPRYNSPLHF. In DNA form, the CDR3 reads TGTGCCAGCAGCCCCCGCTATAATTCACCCCTCCACTTT.

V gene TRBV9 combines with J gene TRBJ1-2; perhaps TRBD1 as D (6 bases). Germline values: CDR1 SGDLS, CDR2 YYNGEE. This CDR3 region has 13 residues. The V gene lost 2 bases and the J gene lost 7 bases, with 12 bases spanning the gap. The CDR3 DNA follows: TGTGCCAGCAGCGTTACAGGGATAGGTGGCTACACCTTC. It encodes CASSVTGIGGYTF.

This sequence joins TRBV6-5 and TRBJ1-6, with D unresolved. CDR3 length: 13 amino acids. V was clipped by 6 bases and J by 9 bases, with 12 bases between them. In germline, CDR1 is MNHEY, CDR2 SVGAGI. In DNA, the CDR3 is TGTGCCAGCAGCACCGTGGACGTTTCACCCCTCCACTTT. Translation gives CASSTVDVSPLHF.

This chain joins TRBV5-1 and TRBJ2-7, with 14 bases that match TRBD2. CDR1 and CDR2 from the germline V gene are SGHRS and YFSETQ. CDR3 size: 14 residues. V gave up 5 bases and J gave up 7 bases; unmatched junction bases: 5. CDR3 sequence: CASSPGTSGGEQYF. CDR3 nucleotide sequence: TGCGCCAGCAGTCCCGGGACTAGCGGGGGTGAGCAGTACTTC.

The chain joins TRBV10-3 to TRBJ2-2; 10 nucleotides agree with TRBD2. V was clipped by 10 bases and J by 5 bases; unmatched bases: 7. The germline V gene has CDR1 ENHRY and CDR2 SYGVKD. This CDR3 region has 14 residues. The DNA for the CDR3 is TGTGCCACGGCGGGACTAGCGTCAACCGGGGAGCTGTTTTTT. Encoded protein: CATAGLASTGELFF.

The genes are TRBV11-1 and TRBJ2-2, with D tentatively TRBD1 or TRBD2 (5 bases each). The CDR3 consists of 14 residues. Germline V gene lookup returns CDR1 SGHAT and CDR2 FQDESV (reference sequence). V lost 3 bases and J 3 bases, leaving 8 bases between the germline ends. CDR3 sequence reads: CASSFPGHTGELFF. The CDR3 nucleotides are TGTGCCAGCAGCTTTCCGGGGCACACCGGGGAGCTGTTTTTT.

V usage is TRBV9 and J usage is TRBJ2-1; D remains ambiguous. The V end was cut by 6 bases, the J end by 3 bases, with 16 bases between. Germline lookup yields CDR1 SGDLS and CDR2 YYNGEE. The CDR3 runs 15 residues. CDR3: CASTPSSRFYNEQFF. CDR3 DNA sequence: TGTGCCAGCACCCCGAGCTCGCGATTCTACAATGAGCAGTTCTTC.

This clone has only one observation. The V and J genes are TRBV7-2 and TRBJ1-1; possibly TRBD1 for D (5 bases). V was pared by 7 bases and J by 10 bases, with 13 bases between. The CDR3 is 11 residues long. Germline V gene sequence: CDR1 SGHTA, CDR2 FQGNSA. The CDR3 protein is CASTQGVGAFF. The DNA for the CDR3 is TGTGCCAGCACCCAAGGGGTTGGAGCTTTCTTT.

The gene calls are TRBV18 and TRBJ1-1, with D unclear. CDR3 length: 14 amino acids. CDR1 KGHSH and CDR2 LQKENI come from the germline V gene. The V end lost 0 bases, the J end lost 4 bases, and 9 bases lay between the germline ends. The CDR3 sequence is CASSPPRVFTEAFF. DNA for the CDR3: TGTGCCAGCTCACCACCGAGGGTTTTCACTGAAGCTTTCTTT.